The clone carrying this TCR beta chain was counted many times. Its antigen is unidentified. Quantitative 5'-RACE with molecular barcodes produced the TCR beta libraries. TCRdb ran MiXCR on the 5' RACE reads and lists one entry per CDR3 protein. The sample contains approximately 220,000 distinct CDR3 sequences, roughly 25% of which appear only once. The entry originates in a study of CD8 T cells in ankylosing spondylitis. General study findings and limits: About 8 highly homologous variants made up a TCR beta motif, and this motif appeared characteristic of ankylosing spondylitis blood. The authors reported significant enrichment of disease-linked clones in matched ankylosing spondylitis synovial fluid. Peripheral blood samples showed relatively rare disease-linked clones, and these clones were CD8+.

The CDR3 is made up of 19 amino acids. With 6 bases clipped from V and 0 bases from J, the junction kept 18 bases outside the gene matches. Per germline, CDR1 MRHNA and CDR2 SNTAGT. Sequenced sample: blood, either unsorted or a sorted T cell fraction (not recorded which). This TCR was sampled from a male donor with ankylosing spondylitis or in good health (not recorded which). The rearrangement joins TRBV6-4 to TRBJ2-3; TRBD2 matches at 7 bases. The CDR3 reads CASSPLAWSTSSSTDTQYF. In nucleotides, the CDR3 is TGTGCCAGCAGCCCACTAGCGTGGTCGACCTCTTCTAGCACAGATACGCAGTATTTT.